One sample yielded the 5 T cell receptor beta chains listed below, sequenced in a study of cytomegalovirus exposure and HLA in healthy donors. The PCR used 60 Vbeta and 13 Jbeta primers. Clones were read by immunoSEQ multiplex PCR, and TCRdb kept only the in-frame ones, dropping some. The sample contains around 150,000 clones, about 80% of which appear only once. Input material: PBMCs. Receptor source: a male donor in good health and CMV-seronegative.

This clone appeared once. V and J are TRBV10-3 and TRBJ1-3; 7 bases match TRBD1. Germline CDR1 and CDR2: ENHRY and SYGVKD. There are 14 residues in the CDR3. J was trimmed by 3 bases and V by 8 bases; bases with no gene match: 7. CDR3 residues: CAIQQGLGGNTIYF. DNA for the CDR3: TGTGCCATCCAACAGGGGTTAGGTGGAAACACCATATATTTT.

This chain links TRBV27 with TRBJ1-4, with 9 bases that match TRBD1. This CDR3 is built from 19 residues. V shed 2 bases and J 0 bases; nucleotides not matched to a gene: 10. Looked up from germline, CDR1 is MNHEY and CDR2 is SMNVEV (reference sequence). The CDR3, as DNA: TGTGCCAGCAGTTTAAATGCCGGGACAGGGTTTGCAACTAATGAAAAACTGTTTTTT. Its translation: CASSLNAGTGFATNEKLFF. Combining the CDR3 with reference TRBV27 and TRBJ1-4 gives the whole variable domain EAQVTQNPRYLITVTGKKLTVTCSQNMNHEYMSWYRQDPGLGLRQIYYSMNVEVTDKGDVPEGYKVSRKEKRNFPLILESPSPNQTSLYFCASSLNAGTGFATNEKLFFGSGTQLSVL.

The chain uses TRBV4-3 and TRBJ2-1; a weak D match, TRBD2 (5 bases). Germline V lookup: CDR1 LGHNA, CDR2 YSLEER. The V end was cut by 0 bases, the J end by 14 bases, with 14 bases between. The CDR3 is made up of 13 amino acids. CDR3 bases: TGCGCCAGCAGCCAAGATCTCCCTAGCTTCAAGTTCTTC. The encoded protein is CASSQDLPSFKFF.

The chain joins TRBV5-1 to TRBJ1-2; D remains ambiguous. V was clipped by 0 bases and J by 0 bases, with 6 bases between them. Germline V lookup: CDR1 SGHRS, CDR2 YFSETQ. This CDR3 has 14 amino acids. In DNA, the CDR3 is TGCGCCAGCAGCTTGGGACAAGCTAACTATGGCTACACCTTC. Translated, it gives CASSLGQANYGYTF.

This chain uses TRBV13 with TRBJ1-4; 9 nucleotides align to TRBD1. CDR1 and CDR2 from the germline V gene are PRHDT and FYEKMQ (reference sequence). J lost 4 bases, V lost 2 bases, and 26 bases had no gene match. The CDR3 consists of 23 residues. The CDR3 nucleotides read TGTGCCAGCAGCTTACCGCTCCTAGTCCGGGACAGGGTAGAGCAGGGGTATAATGAAAAACTGTTTTTT. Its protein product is CASSLPLLVRDRVEQGYNEKLFF.